The following is a TCR beta chain sequence with its context. The CDR3 runs to 14 residues. Germline V gene lookup returns CDR1 MRHNA and CDR2 SNTAGT. The V segment lost 4 bases and the J segment 4 bases; nucleotides outside the gene matches: 5. Profiling relied on immunoSEQ multiplex PCR, and the TCRdb table lists in-frame clones only, not all of them. The sample lists tens of thousands of clones; 90% to 96% were seen once. This entry comes from a study of technical replicates of blood from four donors. Sequenced: T cells isolated from PBMCs. The receptor was derived from a human donor in good health. The chain is built from TRBV6-4 and TRBJ1-2, with 8 nucleotides matching TRBD1. As DNA, the CDR3 is TGTGCCAGCAGTGCCTCCGGGACAGGCTATGGCTACACCTTC. Translated, it gives CASSASGTGYGYTF.